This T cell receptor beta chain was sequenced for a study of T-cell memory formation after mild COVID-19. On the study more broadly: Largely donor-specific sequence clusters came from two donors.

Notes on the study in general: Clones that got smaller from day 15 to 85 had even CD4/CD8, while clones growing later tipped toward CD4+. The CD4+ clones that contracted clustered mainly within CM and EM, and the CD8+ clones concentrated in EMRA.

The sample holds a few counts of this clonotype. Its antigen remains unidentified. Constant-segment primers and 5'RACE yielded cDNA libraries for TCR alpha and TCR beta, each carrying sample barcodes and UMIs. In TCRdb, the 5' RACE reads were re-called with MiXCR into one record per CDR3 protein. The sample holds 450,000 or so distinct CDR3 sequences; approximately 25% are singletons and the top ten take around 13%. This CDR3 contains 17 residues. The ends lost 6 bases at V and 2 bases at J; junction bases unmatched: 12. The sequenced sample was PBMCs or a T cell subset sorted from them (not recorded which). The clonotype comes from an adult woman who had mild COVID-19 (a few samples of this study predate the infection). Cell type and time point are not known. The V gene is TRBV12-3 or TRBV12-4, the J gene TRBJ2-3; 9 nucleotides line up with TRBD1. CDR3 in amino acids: CASSLTPGQGFTDTQYF. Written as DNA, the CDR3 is TGTGCCAGCAGCCTTACACCGGGACAGGGATTCACAGATACGCAGTATTTT.